These 10 T cell receptor beta chains share one sample of origin, sequenced in a study of beta chain features in type 1 diabetes. Overall study results and limits: In every one of the four CD4+ subsets, TCRB CDR3s were moderately but significantly shorter in Type 1 diabetes patients.

For these TCRs, the target antigens are not known. The authors reverse transcribed all of the isolated RNA, so sequencing captured expressed TCRB transcripts. Profiled with immunoSEQ multiplex PCR; TCRdb holds only in-frame clones, not every one. There are around 600,000 clones in the sample; around 12% occur only once, and more than 0.1% lies in the top ten. The sequencing input was naive CD4+ T cells from blood. The origin of the receptors is a man between 25 and 39 years old with type 1 diabetes.

There are a few counts of this clone. V is TRBV9 and J is TRBJ2-1; 11 bases fit TRBD2. V dropped 0 bases and J dropped 8; count of bases not matched to a gene: 4. The CDR3 is 15 residues long. Germline V gene sequence: CDR1 SGDLS, CDR2 YYNGEE. The CDR3 here is CASSVETSGVYEQFF. For the CDR3, the DNA is TGTGCCAGCAGCGTAGAGACTAGCGGGGTCTATGAGCAGTTCTTC.

The chain couples TRBV9 to TRBJ2-2; D perhaps matches TRBD1 (6 bases). V was clipped by 2 bases and J by 1 base, with 15 bases between them. Germline loops: CDR1 SGDLS, CDR2 YYNGEE. This CDR3 has 17 residues. Here the CDR3 reads CASSVRSGHQNTGELFF. In DNA, the CDR3 is TGTGCCAGCAGCGTGAGGTCGGGACACCAGAACACCGGGGAGCTGTTTTTT. The entire variable domain, with the rest obtained from reference TRBV9 and TRBJ2-2, is as follows: DSGVTQTPKHLITATGQRVTLRCSPRSGDLSVYWYQQSLDQGLQFLIQYYNGEERAKGNILERFSAQQFPDLHSELNLSSLELGDSALYFCASSVRSGHQNTGELFFGEGSRLTVL.

V gene TRBV7-9 combines with J gene TRBJ1-4; tentative D call: TRBD1 (5 bases). V lost 5 bases and J lost 3, with 13 bases in between. Looked up from germline, CDR1 is SEHNR and CDR2 is FQNEAQ (reference sequence). This CDR3 is 15 amino acids long. This CDR3 is CASSPPGPANEKLFF. The CDR3 DNA follows: TGTGCCAGCAGCCCGCCGGGACCAGCTAATGAAAAACTGTTTTTT.

CDR3 DNA: TGTGCCAGCAGGCCGGGACAGTTCTATGGCTACACCTTC. It yields the protein CASRPGQFYGYTF. This rearrangement joins TRBV2 to TRBJ1-2, with 7 bases matching TRBD1. V lost 6 bases to trimming and J lost 4 bases; unmatched junction nucleotides: 5. CDR1 SNHLY and CDR2 FYNNEI come from the germline V gene. The CDR3 is made up of 13 amino acids.

This rearrangement joins TRBV25-1 to TRBJ2-1, with D perhaps matching TRBD1 (6 bases). Germline CDR1 reads MGHDK; CDR2 reads SYGVNS. The CDR3 extends over 14 amino acids. V was cut by 3 bases and J by 5 bases, with 11 bases left in between. The CDR3 loop reads CASSDGGLNNEQFF. The DNA for the CDR3 is TGTGCCAGCAGTGATGGGGGCTTAAACAATGAGCAGTTCTTC.

J is TRBJ2-7 and V is TRBV6-5; 7 bases are a match to TRBD2. The trim removed 0 bases at V and 3 bases at J, leaving 8 bases unmatched. This CDR3 has 16 residues. The germline gives CDR1 MNHEY, CDR2 SVGAGI. Written as DNA, the CDR3 is TGTGCCAGCAGTTACTCAAAGAACGGGGGGTACTACGAGCAGTACTTC. Amino acid sequence: CASSYSKNGGYYEQYF.

This clone appeared a few times. This chain links TRBV7-2 with TRBJ2-1, with 9 positions matching TRBD2. The CDR3 length is 15 residues. Germline V gives CDR1 SGHTA, CDR2 FQGNSA. V trimming: 4 bases; J trimming: 8 bases; junction bases outside the gene matches: 9. DNA of the CDR3: TGTGCCAGCAGCTCGCCGGGACTAGCCATCCATGAGCAGTTCTTC. It translates to CASSSPGLAIHEQFF.

Concerning this clone: Other DNA sequences in this sample translate to the same CDR3. V gene TRBV19 combines with J gene TRBJ2-1; D not certain. The CDR3 is 12 amino acids. V dropped 4 bases and J dropped 7 bases, with 8 bases sitting between them. CDR1 is LNHDA and CDR2 is SQIVND in the germline V gene (reference sequence). The CDR3 sequence is CASSKPRNEQFF. As DNA, the CDR3 is TGTGCCAGTAGTAAGCCTAGGAATGAGCAGTTCTTC.

This chain links TRBV10-3 with TRBJ2-2, with a weak D call TRBD1 (6 bases). V was shortened by 2 bases and J by 1 base, with 8 bases between the two germline ends. There are 15 residues in the CDR3. CDR1 is ENHRY and CDR2 is SYGVKD in the germline V gene. The CDR3 protein is CAISEGQLNTGELFF. In nucleotides, the CDR3 is TGTGCCATCAGTGAGGGACAGCTGAACACCGGGGAGCTGTTTTTT.

Only a few counts were recorded for this clone. J is TRBJ1-1 and V is TRBV2, with 7 bases fitting TRBD1. Germline V lookup: CDR1 SNHLY, CDR2 FYNNEI. J lost 5 bases, V lost 7 bases, and 13 bases had no gene match. CDR3 size: 15 residues. CDR3 amino acids: CASMGLGAGGTEAFF. The CDR3, as DNA: TGTGCCAGCATGGGCTTGGGGGCAGGGGGAACTGAAGCTTTCTTT.